Given below is one T cell receptor (beta chain) in context. The target antigen is unknown. The CDR3 loop spans 14 amino acids. Germline V gives CDR1 DFQATT, CDR2 SNEGSKA (reference sequence). V lost 3 bases, J lost 0 bases, and 12 bases lay in between. The data were taken from a study of T-cell reconstitution after alpha-beta-depleted transplantation in children. Study-level results: The high TCRbeta diversity at day 60 in some patients came from surviving recipient T cells and thymic progenitors. Several hundred expanded graft clones reportedly supplied alpha-beta T cells about two months after transplant. The main origin of T-cell counts and diversity one year after transplant was newly produced T cells.

Library preparation (for TCRbeta) was performed with unique molecular identifiers. TCRdb reprocessed the PCR reads with MiXCR, giving one entry per CDR3 protein. The sample yields around 370,000 distinct CDR3 sequences, around 16% seen once. This receptor was taken from a male patient aged 2-9 years who had a stem cell transplant for acute lymphoblastic leukemia, so the T cells may come from the graft donor. Sequencing used PBMCs, mostly from graft donor cells, obtained 360 days after TCRalphabeta/CD19-depleted stem cell transplant. This sequence joins TRBV20-1 and TRBJ2-7, with D possibly matching TRBD1 (6 bases). The CDR3 DNA is TGCAGTGCTAGGGGGTTAGGGGGCTCCTACGAGCAGTACTTC. This sequence encodes CSARGLGGSYEQYF.